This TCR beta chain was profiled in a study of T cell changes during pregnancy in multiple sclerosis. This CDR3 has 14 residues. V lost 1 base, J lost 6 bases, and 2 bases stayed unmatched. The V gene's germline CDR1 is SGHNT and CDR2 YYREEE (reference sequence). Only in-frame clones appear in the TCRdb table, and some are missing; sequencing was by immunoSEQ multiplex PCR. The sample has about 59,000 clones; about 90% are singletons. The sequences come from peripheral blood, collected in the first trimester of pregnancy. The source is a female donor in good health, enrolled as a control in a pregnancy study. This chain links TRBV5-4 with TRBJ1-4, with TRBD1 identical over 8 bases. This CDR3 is CASSLSGGYEKLFF. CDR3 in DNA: TGTGCCAGCAGCTTGTCAGGGGGCTATGAAAAACTGTTTTTT.